Listed here are 14 T cell receptor beta chains from one sample, sequenced in a study of CD8 T cells in ankylosing spondylitis. TCRdb re-called the 5' RACE reads with MiXCR, one entry per CDR3 protein. The sample holds a few hundred thousand distinct CDR3 sequences, 20% to 25% seen once. Their antigen targets remain unknown. Overall study findings and caveats: Among TCR beta sequences, a motif of about 8 highly homologous variants appeared characteristic of ankylosing spondylitis blood.

Specimen: blood, either unsorted or a sorted T cell fraction (not recorded which). The receptors come from a male donor with ankylosing spondylitis.

In its sample, this clonotype was seen a few times. The chain joins TRBV3-1 to TRBJ2-1; D gene ambiguous. There are 14 residues in the CDR3. The germline CDR1 and CDR2 sequences are LGHDT and YNNKEL (reference sequence). V shed 3 bases and J shed 3 bases, with 9 bases lying between them. The DNA for the CDR3 is TGTGCCAGCAGCCAGCGTATCAGCTACAATGAGCAGTTCTTC. It codes for CASSQRISYNEQFF.

This clonotype has just one count. V gene TRBV11-2 combines with J gene TRBJ2-7, with a possible D match to TRBD1 (5 bases). This CDR3 is built from 12 residues. V lost 7 bases to trimming and J lost 1 base, with 8 bases between them. Germline V lookup: CDR1 SGHAT, CDR2 FQNNGV. CDR3 nucleotide sequence: TGTGCCAGCAATGGGGCTTCCTACGAGCAGTACTTC. It translates to CASNGASYEQYF.

The chain recombines TRBV6-5 with TRBJ1-1; no reliable D call. Germline loops: CDR1 MNHEY, CDR2 SVGAGI. CDR3 length: 15 residues. The germline V and J ends were trimmed by 2 bases and 2 bases, with 12 bases remaining between them. The CDR3 spells CASSYTPEANTEAFF. The CDR3, as DNA: TGTGCCAGCAGTTACACACCAGAGGCTAACACTGAAGCTTTCTTT.

This chain uses TRBV3-1 with TRBJ2-7; perhaps TRBD1 as D (6 bases). Germline V gives CDR1 LGHDT, CDR2 YNNKEL (reference sequence). V dropped 1 base and J dropped 4 bases, with 11 bases sitting between them. This CDR3 is 14 amino acids long. In DNA, the CDR3 is TGTGCCAGCAGCCAAGTGGGACACCATTACGAGCAGTACTTC. The encoded protein is CASSQVGHHYEQYF.

The chain links TRBV28 to TRBJ2-1, with D uncertain. The V end lost 6 bases, the J end lost 9 bases, and 9 bases lay between the germline ends. CDR1 and CDR2 (germline): MDHEN, SYDVKM. The CDR3 extends over 11 amino acids. CDR3 protein: CASRVWGEQFF. In DNA form, the CDR3 reads TGTGCCAGCAGGGTGTGGGGTGAGCAGTTCTTC.

This clonotype was detected a few times. The V and J genes are TRBV10-3 and TRBJ2-5; 7 bases agree with TRBD2. V lost 0 bases and J lost 4; bases outside the gene matches: 8. This CDR3 has 16 residues. Germline V CDR1 and CDR2: ENHRY, SYGVKD. CDR3 residues: CAISESRSRGRETQYF. The DNA of the CDR3 is TGTGCCATCAGTGAGTCGAGATCCCGCGGGAGAGAGACCCAGTACTTC.

Only a few counts were recorded for this clonotype. V and J are TRBV11-1 and TRBJ2-1; 7 nucleotides match TRBD2. With 6 bases clipped from V and 7 bases from J, the junction kept 6 bases outside the gene matches. The length of the CDR3 is 13 residues. Germline V CDR1 and CDR2: SGHAT, FQDESV (reference sequence). CDR3 amino acids: CASSGPGGNEQFF. CDR3 nucleotides: TGTGCCAGCAGTGGGCCCGGGGGGAATGAGCAGTTCTTC.

V is TRBV14 and J is TRBJ2-5; perhaps TRBD1 as D (5 bases). This CDR3 contains 16 residues. With 0 bases removed from V and 5 bases from J, the gap between germline ends came to 16 bases. The germline gives CDR1 SGHDN, CDR2 FVKESK. The CDR3 DNA sequence: TGTGCCAGCAGCCAAGATCTTAGGGGTCGTGGGGAGACCCAGTACTTC. It encodes CASSQDLRGRGETQYF.

This clonotype was found a few times. This chain uses TRBV30 with TRBJ2-7; the match to TRBD1 covers 9 bases. Germline-derived CDR1 and CDR2 are GTSNPN and SVGIG (reference sequence). The CDR3 length is 13 residues. The V gene end was trimmed by 3 bases and the J gene end by 6 bases; junction bases not matched to a gene: 6. The CDR3 is CAWSQTGGREQYF. In DNA, the CDR3 is TGTGCCTGGAGCCAAACAGGGGGCCGCGAGCAGTACTTC.

The chain couples TRBV10-3 to TRBJ1-2; no clear D gene. Trimming stripped 3 bases from V and 4 bases from J, with 6 bases between. CDR3 size: 12 residues. Germline CDR1 and CDR2: ENHRY and SYGVKD. The CDR3: CAISELVYGYTF. CDR3 nucleotides: TGTGCCATCAGTGAACTGGTCTATGGCTACACCTTC.

The chain combines TRBV5-6 with TRBJ1-3; D call uncertain. Germline V gives CDR1 SGHDT, CDR2 YYEEEE. The CDR3 loop spans 17 amino acids. Trimming pared 1 base from V and 0 bases from J, leaving 14 bases between. CDR3: CASSLYRGIPSGNTIYF. The CDR3 region has the DNA TGTGCCAGCAGCTTGTATAGAGGGATCCCCTCTGGAAACACCATATATTTT.

This clonotype was recorded a few times. The chain joins TRBV12-5 to TRBJ1-3, with D unresolved. Germline V gene sequence: CDR1 LGHNT, CDR2 FRNRAP. This CDR3 region has 10 residues. The V end was cut by 4 bases, the J end by 10 bases, with 5 bases between. The CDR3 sequence: CASGSRTIYF. In nucleotides, the CDR3 is TGTGCTAGTGGTTCTCGGACCATATATTTT.

This clonotype was found a few times. This rearrangement joins TRBV5-1 to TRBJ2-1; TRBD2 matches at 11 bases. With V trimmed by 4 bases and J by 6 bases, 9 bases remained unmatched. CDR3 length: 16 amino acids. Germline values: CDR1 SGHRS, CDR2 YFSETQ. This chain's CDR3 is CASSPVAGGPGNEQFF. The CDR3 DNA reads TGCGCCAGCAGCCCCGTAGCGGGAGGGCCGGGCAATGAGCAGTTCTTC.

This clonotype showed up just once. This chain uses TRBV4-3 with TRBJ2-3; 10 positions match TRBD2. Germline loops: CDR1 LGHNA, CDR2 YSLEER. The CDR3 runs to 16 residues. After removal of 0 bases from V and 1 base from J, the junction contained 1 base not matched to a gene. CDR3 DNA sequence: TGCGCCAGCAGCCAAGATGGGACTAGCGGCACAGATACGCAGTATTTT. Its protein product is CASSQDGTSGTDTQYF.